The 20 T cell receptor beta chains below come from one sample, sequenced in a study of blood T cell repertoires in COVID-19. The assay was immunoSEQ multiplex PCR, and TCRdb's table has in-frame clones only and misses some. This sample has a few hundred thousand clones; 88% occur once, and the top ten carry approximately 8.3%. Material: PBMCs or T cells enriched from blood (not recorded which). The receptors shown here come from a woman aged 60-75 years who had recovered from COVID-19.

The chain combines TRBV19 with TRBJ1-2, with D possibly TRBD1 on 6 matching bases. Germline values: CDR1 LNHDA, CDR2 SQIVND (reference sequence). V gave up 3 bases and J gave up 1 base, with 12 bases separating them. This CDR3 spans 15 amino acids. The CDR3 here is CASSILTGGNYGYTF. CDR3 bases: TGTGCCAGTAGTATTTTGACAGGAGGTAACTATGGCTACACCTTC.

V is TRBV28 and J is TRBJ1-3; D call uncertain. Trimming removed 6 bases at V and 1 base at J, with 10 bases between. Per germline, CDR1 MDHEN and CDR2 SYDVKM. The length of the CDR3 is 14 residues. The CDR3 DNA is TGTGCCAGCAGACTAGGGTTATCTGGAAACACCATATATTTT. This encodes CASRLGLSGNTIYF. Full variable domain (remainder filled in from reference TRBV28 and TRBJ1-3): DVKVTQSSRYLVKRTGEKVFLECVQDMDHENMFWYRQDPGLGLRLIYFSYDVKMKEKGDIPEGYSVSREKKERFSLILESASTNQTSMYLCASRLGLSGNTIYFGEGSWLTVV.

This chain uses TRBV5-1 with TRBJ2-3, with D perhaps TRBD2 (5 bases). Germline V gene data show CDR1 as SGHRS and CDR2 as YFSETQ. V lost 0 bases and J 4 bases, leaving 15 bases between the germline ends. CDR3 length equals 16 residues. The chain's CDR3 is CASSLVPSSVSDTQYF. DNA of the CDR3: TGCGCCAGCAGCTTGGTTCCTAGCTCCGTCTCAGATACGCAGTATTTT.

The chain links TRBV27 to TRBJ1-1; TRBD1 agrees at 8 bases. V shed 4 bases and J 9 bases; nucleotides not matched to a gene: 7. The CDR3 is 13 residues long. Germline V gene lookup returns CDR1 MNHEY and CDR2 SMNVEV (reference sequence). CDR3: CASSSLGQGKAFF. The CDR3 nucleotides are TGTGCCAGCAGTTCCCTCGGACAGGGAAAAGCTTTCTTT.

The gene calls are TRBV19 and TRBJ1-2; TRBD1 is a possible D gene (6 bases). Germline V lookup: CDR1 LNHDA, CDR2 SQIVND (reference sequence). Between the trimmed V and J ends, which lost 0 bases and 3 bases, there was a span of 8 bases. The length of the CDR3 is 14 residues. The CDR3 coding sequence is TGTGCCAGTAGTATAGATGCAGGGGACTATGGCTACACCTTC. Protein product: CASSIDAGDYGYTF.

The chain is built from TRBV3-1 (or the pseudogene TRBV3-2) and TRBJ2-3, with 7 bases aligning to TRBD1. The CDR3 runs to 15 residues. V lost 4 bases and J lost 3; bases outside the gene matches: 7. Germline V gives CDR1 LGHDT, CDR2 YNNKEL (reference sequence). CDR3 sequence reads: CASSPQGQLTDTQYF. Written as DNA, the CDR3 is TGTGCCAGCAGCCCCCAGGGACAGCTGACAGATACGCAGTATTTT.

This rearrangement joins TRBV9 to TRBJ2-3; D unresolved. CDR3 size: 15 residues. V lost 1 base and J lost 2, with 11 bases in between. Germline CDR1 SGDLS, CDR2 YYNGEE. In DNA form, the CDR3 reads TGTGCCAGCAGCGTATACTCGGGTAACACAGATACGCAGTATTTT. This codes for CASSVYSGNTDTQYF.

The J gene is TRBJ1-1, the V gene TRBV18, with 7 bases matching TRBD1. The CDR3 is made up of 13 amino acids. The trim removed 4 bases at V and 1 base at J, leaving 0 bases unmatched. Germline V gene sequence: CDR1 KGHSH, CDR2 LQKENI. CDR3 protein: CASSRTGNTEAFF. The CDR3 bases are TGTGCCAGCTCACGGACAGGGAACACTGAAGCTTTCTTT.

The chain links TRBV7-9 to TRBJ1-4; a weak D match, TRBD1 (5 bases). CDR1 and CDR2 from the germline V gene are SEHNR and FQNEAQ (reference sequence). The CDR3 consists of 13 residues. V was trimmed by 5 bases and J by 8 bases, leaving 12 bases between them. Written as DNA, the CDR3 is TGTGCCAGCAGCAATCCTCGGGGGGAAAAACTGTTTTTT. It specifies CASSNPRGEKLFF.

This chain links TRBV28 with TRBJ1-1; D may be TRBD1 (5 bases). CDR1 is MDHEN and CDR2 is SYDVKM in the germline V gene. This CDR3 comprises 12 residues. Trimming removed 6 bases from V and 7 bases from J, with 12 bases in between. In DNA form, the CDR3 reads TGTGCCAGCAGCAAGTGGGGGGGTGAAGCTTTCTTT. This encodes CASSKWGGEAFF.

V gene TRBV18 combines with J gene TRBJ2-3; possibly TRBD1 for D (5 bases). Between the trimmed V and J ends, which lost 4 bases and 3 bases, there was a span of 8 bases. Germline CDR1 is KGHSH and CDR2 is LQKENI. This CDR3 is built from 13 residues. CDR3 bases: TGTGCCAGCTCACTGTCAGGGACAGATACGCAGTATTTT. Translated: CASSLSGTDTQYF.

The chain uses TRBV5-1 and TRBJ2-5, with TRBD1 identical over 8 bases. Germline V gene lookup returns CDR1 SGHRS and CDR2 YFSETQ. The CDR3 runs 15 residues. The V gene end was trimmed by 1 base and the J gene end by 4 bases; junction bases not matched to a gene: 6. CDR3 sequence: CASSLPTGATETQYF. Written as DNA, the CDR3 is TGCGCCAGCAGCTTGCCGACAGGGGCGACAGAGACCCAGTACTTC.

The rearrangement joins TRBV24-1 to TRBJ2-3; possible D gene TRBD2, 5 bases. Looked up from germline, CDR1 is KGHDR and CDR2 is SFDVKD. The CDR3 is 14 residues long. V shed 3 bases and J shed 3 bases, with 9 bases lying between them. CDR3 amino acids: CATSDSTSTDTQYF. CDR3 DNA sequence: TGTGCCACCAGTGATAGCACTAGTACAGATACGCAGTATTTT.

This clone was detected only once. This chain joins TRBV5-1 and TRBJ1-1; possibly TRBD1 for D (5 bases). V lost 2 bases and J lost 1, with 12 bases in between. CDR1 and CDR2 (germline): SGHRS, YFSETQ. The CDR3 extends over 15 amino acids. CDR3 sequence reads: CASSFIQAENTEAFF. CDR3 nucleotide sequence: TGCGCCAGCAGCTTTATACAGGCTGAGAACACTGAAGCTTTCTTT.

This chain connects TRBV5-1 to TRBJ2-1; D may be TRBD2 (6 bases). Germline CDR1 is SGHRS and CDR2 is YFSETQ. Trimming removed 0 bases from V and 10 bases from J, with 8 bases in between. CDR3 length: 12 amino acids. The CDR3 DNA reads TGCGCCAGCAGCTTGGAGGGGAGGGAGCAGTTCTTC. It codes for CASSLEGREQFF.

The chain links TRBV7-9 to TRBJ1-4; the D is unclear. The V gene lost 1 base and the J gene lost 3 bases, with 6 bases spanning the gap. CDR1 is SEHNR and CDR2 is FQNEAQ in the germline V gene (reference sequence). This CDR3 comprises 14 residues. CDR3 bases: TGTGCCAGCAGCTTAGTTGGGCCTAATGAAAAACTGTTTTTT. This gives the protein CASSLVGPNEKLFF. The complete variable domain, with remaining parts taken from reference TRBV7-9 and TRBJ1-4, reads DTGVSQNPRHKITKRGQNVTFRCDPISEHNRLYWYRQTLGQGPEFLTYFQNEAQLEKSRLLSDRFSAERPKGSFSTLEIQRTEQGDSAMYLCASSLVGPNEKLFFGSGTQLSVL.

A few counts support this clone. The V call is TRBV4-1, the J call TRBJ1-2; D is unresolved. The CDR3 runs 12 residues. V lost 4 bases, J lost 6 bases, and 9 bases lay in between. The germline gives CDR1 MGHRA, CDR2 YSYEKL. The DNA of the CDR3 is TGCGCCAGCAGCCTCGGTGGAGATGGCTACACCTTC. Translating gives CASSLGGDGYTF.

The chain employs TRBV19 and TRBJ1-1, with TRBD1 matching 8 bases. V was pared by 6 bases and J by 1 base, with 4 bases of the junction left unmatched. CDR1 is LNHDA and CDR2 is SQIVND in the germline V gene (reference sequence). The CDR3 consists of 14 residues. CDR3 protein: CASRRDRTNTEAFF. The CDR3 DNA sequence: TGTGCCAGTAGGCGGGACAGGACGAACACTGAAGCTTTCTTT.

This rearrangement joins TRBV7-2 to TRBJ2-5, with D possibly matching TRBD1 (6 bases). Looked up from germline, CDR1 is SGHTA and CDR2 is FQGNSA. This CDR3 contains 14 residues. V lost 8 bases, J lost 2 bases, and 15 bases lay in between. The CDR3 protein is CASSVTGPQETQYF. The CDR3 DNA reads as TGTGCCAGCTCGGTCACAGGGCCACAAGAGACCCAGTACTTC.

V is TRBV30 and J is TRBJ1-1; 10 bases line up with TRBD1. This CDR3 contains 14 residues. With V trimmed by 1 base and J by 11 bases, 10 bases remained unmatched. Germline CDR1 GTSNPN, CDR2 SVGIG (reference sequence). CDR3 sequence reads: CAWSAPGQGKKAFF. The CDR3 DNA reads as TGTGCCTGGAGTGCTCCGGGACAGGGGAAAAAGGCTTTCTTT.